Below, 9 T cell receptor beta chains from the same sample are listed, as sequenced in a study of cytomegalovirus exposure and HLA in healthy donors. Amplification used 60 Vbeta primers and 13 Jbeta primers. Profiled with immunoSEQ multiplex PCR; TCRdb holds only in-frame clones, not every one. The sample spans about 100,000 clones; the ten largest clones claim approximately 6%. Sequencing was done on a sample of PBMCs. All receptors come from a girl aged 10-17 years in good health and CMV-seropositive.

The genes are TRBV7-2 and TRBJ1-2; D perhaps matches TRBD1 (5 bases). CDR1 and CDR2 (germline): SGHTA, FQGNSA. Trimming stripped 4 bases from V and 2 bases from J, with 14 bases between. The CDR3 sequence is 15 residues long. CDR3 sequence reads: CASSSPERGNYGYTF. For the CDR3, the DNA is TGTGCCAGCAGCTCACCGGAAAGGGGCAACTATGGCTACACCTTC.

V usage is TRBV4-3 and J usage is TRBJ2-1; D is perhaps TRBD2 (6 bases). The germline V gene has CDR1 LGHNA and CDR2 YSLEER. Trimming took off 2 bases at V and 7 bases at J, with 9 bases between the two ends. The CDR3 loop spans 13 amino acids. The CDR3 region has the DNA TGCGCCAGCAGCCAAACTCTAGCGAATGAGCAGTTCTTC. It translates to CASSQTLANEQFF.

The rearrangement links TRBV28 to TRBJ2-3; TRBD2 is a possible D gene (6 bases). Per germline, CDR1 MDHEN and CDR2 SYDVKM. Between the trimmed V and J ends, which lost 6 bases and 3 bases, there was a span of 13 bases. The CDR3 is 14 amino acids. CDR3 in DNA: TGTGCCAGCAGGCGGGGCATCGGTACAGATACGCAGTATTTT. Protein product: CASRRGIGTDTQYF.

The chain is built from TRBV25-1 and TRBJ2-1, with D possibly TRBD2 on 6 matching bases. The V end was cut by 5 bases, the J end by 6 bases, with 17 bases between. CDR1 MGHDK and CDR2 SYGVNS come from the germline V gene. The CDR3 totals 15 residues. The CDR3 region is CASSRPGTRSNEQFF. CDR3 DNA sequence: TGTGCCAGCAGTCGTCCCGGGACTCGGAGCAATGAGCAGTTCTTC.

The chain carries TRBV7-3 and TRBJ2-1, with 8 bases fitting TRBD2. Germline V CDR1 and CDR2: SGHTA, FQGTGA. V was pared by 4 bases and J by 5 bases, with 4 bases of the junction left unmatched. This CDR3 has 14 residues. In DNA form, the CDR3 reads TGTGCCAGCAGCTCCGGACTAGCTGACAATGAGCAGTTCTTC. It yields the protein CASSSGLADNEQFF.

The chain has TRBV14 and TRBJ2-1, with 9 nucleotides matching TRBD1. The junction had 8 bases not matched to a gene; V was cut back by 4 bases and J by 4 bases. The CDR3 totals 16 residues. From germline, CDR1 is SGHDN and CDR2 FVKESK. The CDR3 nucleotides are TGTGCCAGCAGCCCCCGGACAGGGGATTTTTACAATGAGCAGTTCTTC. Translating it yields CASSPRTGDFYNEQFF.

This chain links TRBV7-3 with TRBJ2-7; TRBD2 matches at 7 bases. Germline trimming cut 5 bases from V and 1 base from J; bases unmatched to any gene: 11. The CDR3 sequence is 16 residues long. The V gene's germline CDR1 is SGHTA and CDR2 FQGTGA. The chain's CDR3 is CASSHMGGKGSYEQYF. The CDR3 coding sequence is TGTGCCAGCAGCCATATGGGGGGGAAGGGTTCCTACGAGCAGTACTTC.

J is TRBJ2-6 and V is TRBV4-3; tentative D call: TRBD1 (5 bases). Germline loops: CDR1 LGHNA, CDR2 YSLEER. This CDR3 comprises 18 residues. Trimming took 1 base from V and 0 from J, leaving 13 bases between them. The CDR3 loop reads CASSQGLQAYSGANVLTF. The CDR3 nucleotides are TGCGCCAGCAGCCAAGGCTTACAGGCTTACTCTGGGGCCAACGTCCTGACTTTC.

J is TRBJ1-5 and V is TRBV6-6, with TRBD1 identical over 8 bases. This CDR3 has 16 amino acids. Germline CDR1 MNHNY, CDR2 SVGAGI (reference sequence). V shed 8 bases and J 7 bases; nucleotides not matched to a gene: 16. CDR3 sequence reads: CASGLGQGSPGQPQHF. The CDR3, as DNA: TGTGCCAGCGGACTAGGACAGGGCTCCCCCGGGCAGCCCCAGCATTTT.